This T cell receptor (beta chain) stems from a study of T-cell reconstitution after alpha-beta-depleted transplantation in children. The study's findings and limits: About two months after transplant, alpha-beta T cells reportedly came from several hundred expanded graft clones. At the one-year point after transplant, T-cell counts and TCRbeta diversity were found to come mostly from T cells that had been newly produced.

The sample holds a few counts of this clonotype. Its specificity is unknown. During its preparation, the TCRbeta library received unique molecular identifiers. TCRdb re-derived calls from the PCR reads in MiXCR, one entry per CDR3 protein. This sample has 750,000 to 950,000 distinct CDR3 sequences, with roughly 15% found just once. The sequenced sample was PBMCs, mostly from graft donor cells, obtained 360 days after TCRalphabeta/CD19-depleted stem cell transplant. The clonotype comes from a male patient younger than 18 who had a stem cell transplant for acute lymphoblastic leukemia, so the T cells may come from the graft donor.

The CDR3 loop reads CSVLGGQMAYEQYF. The CDR3 coding sequence is TGCAGCGTCCTTGGGGGCCAGATGGCCTACGAGCAGTACTTC. The chain is built from TRBV29-1 and TRBJ2-7; maybe TRBD1 (6 bases). The CDR3 length is 14 residues. Trimming cost V 6 bases and J 2 bases, with 17 bases left between them. The germline CDR1 and CDR2 sequences are SQVTM and ANQGSEA.